These 20 T cell receptor beta chains were all obtained from the same sample, sequenced in a study of T cell responses to AZD1222 COVID-19 vaccine. Profiled with immunoSEQ multiplex PCR; TCRdb holds only in-frame clones, not every one. The top ten hold more than 5% of the sample, which has 150,000 or so clones, roughly 90% seen once. This specimen consisted of peripheral blood, obtained on day 0 of AZD1222 vaccination. These receptors all stem from an adult in good health.

The chain carries TRBV5-6 and TRBJ2-7, with D unclear. Germline CDR1 reads SGHDT; CDR2 reads YYEEEE. The V end lost 1 base, the J end lost 1 base, and 3 bases lay between the germline ends. The CDR3 is 12 amino acids. The CDR3 nucleotides are TGTGCCAGCAGCTTGTTTTCCTACGAGCAGTACTTC. This gives the protein CASSLFSYEQYF.

The chain links TRBV19 to TRBJ1-5; the D gene is possibly TRBD1 (5 bases). The germline CDR1 and CDR2 sequences are LNHDA and SQIVND (reference sequence). The CDR3 covers 16 residues. V lost 5 bases and J lost 5, with 19 bases in between. The CDR3 DNA sequence: TGTGCCAGTAGTCCGTTATCGGTGGGGCTGTATCAGCCCCAGCATTTT. As protein: CASSPLSVGLYQPQHF.

The chain uses TRBV5-1 and TRBJ2-1; 10 nucleotides align to TRBD1. The V segment lost 4 bases and the J segment 2 bases; nucleotides outside the gene matches: 0. This CDR3 region has 14 residues. Germline CDR1 is SGHRS and CDR2 is YFSETQ. CDR3 sequence reads: CASSGQGAYNEQFF. The CDR3 coding sequence is TGCGCCAGCAGCGGACAGGGGGCCTACAATGAGCAGTTCTTC.

The chain uses TRBV5-1 and TRBJ2-3, with TRBD2 matching over 8 bases. This CDR3 is 17 amino acids long. V was pared by 2 bases and J by 3 bases, with 11 bases of the junction left unmatched. CDR1 is SGHRS and CDR2 is YFSETQ in the germline V gene. The CDR3 DNA reads TGCGCCAGCAGCTTTGGTGGCGGGGGGAGGTGGACAGATACGCAGTATTTT. Amino acids: CASSFGGGGRWTDTQYF.

The chain links TRBV18 to TRBJ2-7; TRBD1 matches at 9 bases. CDR3 length: 15 residues. Germline V lookup: CDR1 KGHSH, CDR2 LQKENI. The junction had 6 bases not matched to a gene; V was cut back by 3 bases and J by 3 bases. CDR3 DNA: TGTGCCAGCTCACCGCCCGGGACAGGGATCTACGAGCAGTACTTC. This gives the protein CASSPPGTGIYEQYF.

Concerning this clone itself: Different DNA sequences within this sample yield the same CDR3. The gene calls are TRBV9 and TRBJ1-5, with D possibly matching TRBD1 (6 bases). The CDR3 is made up of 14 amino acids. Germline assignment: CDR1 SGDLS and CDR2 YYNGEE. Trimming left V 2 bases short and J 6 bases short, with 12 bases between. As DNA, the CDR3 is TGTGCCAGCAGCGTCGGAGGGGGTGGTCAGCCCCAGCATTTT. Amino acids: CASSVGGGGQPQHF. Together with reference TRBV9 and TRBJ1-5, the CDR3 gives the full variable domain: DSGVTQTPKHLITATGQRVTLRCSPRSGDLSVYWYQQSLDQGLQFLIQYYNGEERAKGNILERFSAQQFPDLHSELNLSSLELGDSALYFCASSVGGGGQPQHFGDGTRLSIL.

The chain couples TRBV11-3 to TRBJ2-1, with D possibly TRBD1 on 5 matching bases. Germline V gene data show CDR1 as SGHNT and CDR2 as YENEEA. V was shortened by 5 bases and J by 1 base, with 12 bases between the two germline ends. This CDR3 spans 15 amino acids. CDR3 sequence reads: CASSTGSSSYNEQFF. DNA of the CDR3: TGTGCCAGCAGCACAGGTTCCTCTTCCTACAATGAGCAGTTCTTC.

This clone was seen once. V is TRBV23-1 and J is TRBJ1-1; D is uncertain. TRBV23-1 belongs to the ORF category, with a function that is uncertain. This CDR3 spans 14 amino acids. The V end was cut by 1 base, the J end by 1 base, with 7 bases between. DNA of the CDR3: TGCGCCAGCAGTCAATGGCTTTGGAACACTGAAGCTTTCTTT. Protein product: CASSQWLWNTEAFF.

The CDR3 region has the DNA TGTGCCAGCAGTTTGGGGGCTGAAGCTTTCTTT. The encoded protein is CASSLGAEAFF. The V call is TRBV12-3 or TRBV12-4, the J call TRBJ1-1; maybe TRBD1 (5 bases). CDR3 length: 11 residues. V was cut by 3 bases and J by 6 bases, with 5 bases left in between.

This rearrangement joins TRBV19 to TRBJ1-1; TRBD1 matches at 8 bases. The V and J ends lost 5 bases and 0 bases, in that order; junction bases with no gene match: 2. CDR3 size: 14 residues. Germline CDR1 reads LNHDA; CDR2 reads SQIVND (reference sequence). The CDR3 coding sequence is TGTGCCAGTAGTGCAGGGGGCATGAACACTGAAGCTTTCTTT. This sequence encodes CASSAGGMNTEAFF.

The chain recombines TRBV6-1 with TRBJ2-6; D remains ambiguous. V lost 3 bases, J lost 1 base, and 7 bases lay in between. CDR1 and CDR2 (germline): MNHNS, SASEGT. This CDR3 contains 15 residues. The CDR3 here is CASSEASSGANVLTF. CDR3 bases: TGTGCCAGCAGTGAGGCGTCTTCTGGGGCCAACGTCCTGACTTTC.

This chain links TRBV3-1 (or the pseudogene TRBV3-2) with TRBJ1-6; D is uncertain. This CDR3 is built from 14 residues. Germline loops: CDR1 LGHDT, CDR2 YNNKEL (reference sequence). V lost 1 base and J lost 7, with 8 bases in between. Here the CDR3 DNA reads TGTGCCAGCAGCCAAGGTACGGGGAATTCACCCCTCCACTTT. Protein: CASSQGTGNSPLHF.

The chain joins TRBV18 to TRBJ1-1, with 11 bases that match TRBD1. V gave up 4 bases and J gave up 6 bases; unmatched junction bases: 4. From germline, CDR1 is KGHSH and CDR2 LQKENI. There are 14 residues in the CDR3. CDR3 DNA: TGTGCCAGCTCACTGGGACAGGGGGAGGCTGAAGCTTTCTTT. Its translation: CASSLGQGEAEAFF.

CDR3 loop: CALDTGQVNTGELFF. The CDR3 region has the DNA TGTGCCCTCGACACGGGTCAGGTGAACACCGGGGAGCTGTTTTTT. This rearrangement joins TRBV7-9 to TRBJ2-2; no reliable D call. Germline CDR1 SEHNR, CDR2 FQNEAQ (reference sequence). This CDR3 is built from 15 residues. Trimming shortened V by 11 bases and J by 1 base, and 17 bases separated the two germline ends.

V gene TRBV5-4 combines with J gene TRBJ2-1; D may be TRBD2 (5 bases). This CDR3 comprises 14 residues. Trimming pared 3 bases from V and 7 bases from J, leaving 14 bases between. CDR1 and CDR2 (germline): SGHNT, YYREEE (reference sequence). CDR3 residues: CASSSRAKANEQFF. The DNA for the CDR3 is TGTGCCAGCAGCTCGCGGGCCAAAGCGAATGAGCAGTTCTTC.

V usage is TRBV9 and J usage is TRBJ2-5; no clear D gene. Trimming took off 3 bases at V and 4 bases at J, with 13 bases between the two ends. This CDR3 spans 14 amino acids. Germline values: CDR1 SGDLS, CDR2 YYNGEE. DNA for the CDR3: TGTGCCAGCAGCGCCGCGAGGTGGGGAGAGACCCAGTACTTC. It encodes CASSAARWGETQYF.

The rearrangement uses TRBV6-5 and TRBJ1-1; 7 bases match TRBD1. V lost 6 bases, J lost 0 bases, and 4 bases stayed unmatched. From germline, CDR1 is MNHEY and CDR2 SVGAGI. This CDR3 spans 14 amino acids. The CDR3: CASRKTGMNTEAFF. In DNA, the CDR3 is TGTGCCAGCAGGAAGACAGGGATGAACACTGAAGCTTTCTTT.

This sequence joins TRBV21-1 and TRBJ1-6. TRBV21-1 is shown as a pseudogene. The CDR3 loop spans 13 amino acids. CDR3 DNA sequence: TGTGCCAGCAGCAGCGAGGGGAATTCACCCCTCCACTTT. Amino acid sequence: CASSSEGNSPLHF.

The rearrangement joins TRBV6-4 to TRBJ2-2, with D perhaps matching TRBD1 or TRBD2 (5 bases each). CDR1 MRHNA and CDR2 SNTAGT come from the germline V gene. The CDR3 is 17 residues long. V lost 0 bases and J lost 2, with 13 bases in between. The CDR3 sequence: CASSDSRGRGNTGELFF. The DNA for the CDR3 is TGTGCCAGCAGTGACTCGAGGGGTAGGGGTAACACCGGGGAGCTGTTTTTT.

This clone was observed a handful of times. V usage is TRBV7-8 and J usage is TRBJ1-1; D may be TRBD1 (5 bases). The CDR3 covers 14 residues. Germline assignment: CDR1 SGHVS and CDR2 FQNEAQ. Trimming left V 5 bases short and J 2 bases short, with 12 bases between. The CDR3 is CASSREGLNTEAFF. The CDR3 DNA reads TGTGCCAGCAGCCGAGAGGGGCTAAACACTGAAGCTTTCTTT.